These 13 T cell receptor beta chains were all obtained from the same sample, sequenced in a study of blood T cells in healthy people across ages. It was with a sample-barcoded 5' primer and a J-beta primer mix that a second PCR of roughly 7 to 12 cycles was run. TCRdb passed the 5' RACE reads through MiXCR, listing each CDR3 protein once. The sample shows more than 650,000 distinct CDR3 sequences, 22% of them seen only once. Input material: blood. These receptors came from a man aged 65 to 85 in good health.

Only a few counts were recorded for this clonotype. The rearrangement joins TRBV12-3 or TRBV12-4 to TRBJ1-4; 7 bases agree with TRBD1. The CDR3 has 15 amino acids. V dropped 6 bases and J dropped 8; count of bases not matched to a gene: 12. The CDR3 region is CASSTTTGDSEKLFF. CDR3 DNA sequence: TGTGCCAGCAGCACCACCACAGGGGATTCGGAAAAACTGTTTTTT.

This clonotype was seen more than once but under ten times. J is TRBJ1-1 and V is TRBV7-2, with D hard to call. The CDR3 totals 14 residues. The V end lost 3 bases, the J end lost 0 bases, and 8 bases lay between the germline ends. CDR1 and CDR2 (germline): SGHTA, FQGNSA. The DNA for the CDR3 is TGTGCCAGCAGCTTTGCGGTCATGAACACTGAAGCTTTCTTT. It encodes CASSFAVMNTEAFF.

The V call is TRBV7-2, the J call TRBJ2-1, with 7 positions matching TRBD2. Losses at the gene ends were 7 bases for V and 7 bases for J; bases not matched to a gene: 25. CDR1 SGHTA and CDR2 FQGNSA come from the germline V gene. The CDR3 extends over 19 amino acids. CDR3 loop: CASTYRIPFGRENGNEQFF. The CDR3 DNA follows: TGTGCCAGCACCTACCGCATCCCTTTTGGGCGGGAGAATGGTAATGAGCAGTTCTTC.

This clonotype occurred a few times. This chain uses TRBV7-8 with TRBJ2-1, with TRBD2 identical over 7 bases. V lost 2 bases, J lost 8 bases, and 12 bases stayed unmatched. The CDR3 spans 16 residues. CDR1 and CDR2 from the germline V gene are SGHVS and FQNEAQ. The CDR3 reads CASSLPGGRATYEQFF. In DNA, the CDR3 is TGTGCCAGCAGCTTACCCGGTGGGAGGGCCACCTATGAGCAGTTCTTC.

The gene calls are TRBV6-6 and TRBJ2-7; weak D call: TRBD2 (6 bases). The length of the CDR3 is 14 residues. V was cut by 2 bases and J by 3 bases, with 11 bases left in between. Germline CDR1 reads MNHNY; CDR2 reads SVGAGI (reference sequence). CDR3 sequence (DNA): TGTGCCAGCAGTTACGGGCGGGACCGCTACGAGCAGTACGTC. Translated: CASSYGRDRYEQYV.

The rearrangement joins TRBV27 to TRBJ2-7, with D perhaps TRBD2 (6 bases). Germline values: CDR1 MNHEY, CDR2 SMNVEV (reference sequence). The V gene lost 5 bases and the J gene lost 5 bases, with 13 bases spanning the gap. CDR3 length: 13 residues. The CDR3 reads CASSVGLLNEQYF. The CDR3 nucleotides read TGTGCCAGCAGTGTGGGACTTCTTAACGAGCAGTACTTC.

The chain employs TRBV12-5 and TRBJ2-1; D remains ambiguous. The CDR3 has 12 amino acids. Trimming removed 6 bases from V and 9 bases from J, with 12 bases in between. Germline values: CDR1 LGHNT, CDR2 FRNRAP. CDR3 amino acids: CASGFSRTEQFF. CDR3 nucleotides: TGTGCTAGTGGCTTCAGTCGTACTGAGCAGTTCTTC.

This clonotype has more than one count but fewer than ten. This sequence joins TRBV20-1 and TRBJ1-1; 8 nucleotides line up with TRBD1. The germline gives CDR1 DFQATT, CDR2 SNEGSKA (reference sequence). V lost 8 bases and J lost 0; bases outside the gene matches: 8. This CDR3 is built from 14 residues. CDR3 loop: CSTRQGSMNTEAFF. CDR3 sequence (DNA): TGCAGTACGAGACAGGGGTCTATGAACACTGAAGCTTTCTTT.

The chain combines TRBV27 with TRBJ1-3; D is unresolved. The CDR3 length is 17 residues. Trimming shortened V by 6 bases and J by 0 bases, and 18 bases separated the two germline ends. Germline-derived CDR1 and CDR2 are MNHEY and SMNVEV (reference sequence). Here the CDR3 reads CASRLPQKESSGNTIYF. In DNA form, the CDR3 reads TGTGCCAGCAGACTACCTCAGAAGGAGAGCTCTGGAAACACCATATATTTT.

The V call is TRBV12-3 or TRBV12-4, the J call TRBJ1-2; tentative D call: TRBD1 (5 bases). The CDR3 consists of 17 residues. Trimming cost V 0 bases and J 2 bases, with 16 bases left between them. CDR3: CASSLARGPDLNYGYTF. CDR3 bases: TGTGCCAGCAGTTTAGCTAGGGGACCAGACCTCAACTATGGCTACACCTTC.

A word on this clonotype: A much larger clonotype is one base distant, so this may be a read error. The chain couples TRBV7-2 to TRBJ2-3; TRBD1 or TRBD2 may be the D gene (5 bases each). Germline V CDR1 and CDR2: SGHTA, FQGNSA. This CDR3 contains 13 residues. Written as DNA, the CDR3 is TGTGCCAGCAGCTCCCCTAGCACAGGTACGCAGTATTTT. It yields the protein CASSSPSTGTQYF.

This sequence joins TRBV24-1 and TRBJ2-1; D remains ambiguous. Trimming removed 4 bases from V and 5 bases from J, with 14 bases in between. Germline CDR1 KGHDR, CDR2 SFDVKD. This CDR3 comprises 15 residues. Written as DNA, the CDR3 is TGTGCCACCAGTGACCCAAAGAACCCAAACAATGAGCAGTTCTTC. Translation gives CATSDPKNPNNEQFF.

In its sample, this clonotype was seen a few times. CDR3 nucleotide sequence: TGCAGTGCACCAGACGGGACAGGGGGTGAAAAACTGTTTTTT. This codes for CSAPDGTGGEKLFF. The rearrangement uses TRBV20-1 and TRBJ1-4; 11 bases match TRBD1. Germline V gene data show CDR1 as DFQATT and CDR2 as SNEGSKA (reference sequence). V gave up 6 bases and J gave up 7 bases; unmatched junction bases: 7. This CDR3 region has 14 residues.